Following are 14 T cell receptor beta chains from one sample sequenced in a study of T cell repertoires in cytomegalovirus infection. TCRdb redid the calling of the reads with MiXCR, one entry per CDR3 protein. The repertoire includes roughly 150,000 distinct CDR3 sequences, about 15% of them detected once, and over 15% sits in the top ten. The specimen was CD8+ T cells from PBMCs. The receptors shown here come from a human donor in good health (CMV status not recorded). Some clones in this sample may be carry-over from other donors' samples.

The chain carries TRBV6-2 or TRBV6-3 and TRBJ2-1, with 9 bases aligning to TRBD2. The germline V gene has CDR1 MNHEY and CDR2 SVGEGT. This CDR3 contains 16 residues. Losses at the gene ends were 8 bases for V and 6 bases for J; bases not matched to a gene: 14. The CDR3 bases are TGTGCCAGCTGCGGCGGGAGGGGCATAAGTTTCAATGAGCAGTTCTTC. It encodes CASCGGRGISFNEQFF.

This clonotype came up a few times. The chain uses TRBV29-1 and TRBJ2-3; D is perhaps TRBD2 (7 bases). CDR1 SQVTM and CDR2 ANQGSEA come from the germline V gene. This CDR3 contains 13 residues. Trimming stripped 7 bases from V and 4 bases from J, with 15 bases between. The CDR3 is CSAGPGGSDTQYF. CDR3 DNA: TGCAGCGCGGGGCCGGGGGGCTCAGATACGCAGTATTTT.

This clonotype has a handful of counts. The chain uses TRBV7-9 and TRBJ2-1; D might be TRBD2 (5 bases). The ends were cut back, 6 bases at V and 0 bases at J, with 12 bases in the middle. This CDR3 spans 15 amino acids. CDR1 SEHNR and CDR2 FQNEAQ come from the germline V gene (reference sequence). CDR3 amino acids: CASRPSGSSYNEQFF. CDR3 DNA sequence: TGTGCCAGCAGACCAAGCGGAAGCTCCTACAATGAGCAGTTCTTC.

This clonotype showed up just a few times. The chain recombines TRBV6-4 with TRBJ1-2, with D maybe TRBD1 (6 bases). From germline, CDR1 is MRHNA and CDR2 SNTAGT. V shed 5 bases and J shed 7 bases, with 14 bases lying between them. The CDR3 consists of 13 residues. The CDR3 region is CASSNRDSSGYTF. The CDR3 coding sequence is TGTGCCAGCAGTAACAGGGACTCCAGTGGCTACACCTTC.

CDR3 residues: CASRMDRTYNEQFF. The CDR3 coding sequence is TGTGCCAGCAGGATGGACCGGACCTACAATGAGCAGTTCTTC. The rearrangement joins TRBV7-9 to TRBJ2-1, with D unresolved. From germline, CDR1 is SEHNR and CDR2 FQNEAQ (reference sequence). The CDR3 is 14 amino acids. The ends were cut back, 6 bases at V and 2 bases at J, with 11 bases in the middle.

This chain joins TRBV15 and TRBJ1-1; D remains unclear. This CDR3 region has 13 residues. With 5 bases removed from V and 4 bases from J, the gap between germline ends came to 11 bases. The germline gives CDR1 LNHNV, CDR2 YYDKDF (reference sequence). The CDR3 here is CATSLIRVTEAFF. The CDR3 DNA is TGTGCCACCAGCCTCATTCGGGTCACTGAAGCTTTCTTT.

This clonotype has just a few counts. The chain joins TRBV20-1 to TRBJ2-7; D is unresolved. Trimming pared 5 bases from V and 3 bases from J, leaving 8 bases between. The germline V gene has CDR1 DFQATT and CDR2 SNEGSKA (reference sequence). CDR3 length: 11 amino acids. CDR3 in amino acids: CSAWDHYEQYF. The DNA for the CDR3 is TGCAGTGCTTGGGATCACTACGAGCAGTACTTC.

This clonotype was seen a few times. The chain joins TRBV2 to TRBJ1-5; D perhaps matches TRBD1 (5 bases). Germline assignment: CDR1 SNHLY and CDR2 FYNNEI. The V and J ends lost 3 bases and 6 bases respectively, with 12 bases between them. The CDR3 contains 14 residues. CDR3 sequence (DNA): TGTGCCAGCAGTGAGAGTCAGGGCAGTCAGCCCCAGCATTTT. This sequence encodes CASSESQGSQPQHF. Looking up the rest from reference TRBV2 and TRBJ1-5 gives the full variable domain: EPEVTQTPSHQVTQMGQEVILRCVPISNHLYFYWYRQILGQKVEFLVSFYNNEISEKSEIFDDQFSVERPDGSNFTLKIRSTKLEDSAMYFCASSESQGSQPQHFGDGTRLSIL.

This clonotype was counted only a few times. The genes are TRBV5-6 and TRBJ2-7, with 9 bases matching TRBD1. The CDR3 spans 16 residues. The ends lost 1 base at V and 4 bases at J; junction bases unmatched: 9. Germline values: CDR1 SGHDT, CDR2 YYEEEE. The CDR3 protein is CASSLWRDREGYEQYF. CDR3 in DNA: TGTGCCAGCAGCTTGTGGAGGGACAGGGAAGGATACGAGCAGTACTTC. The complete variable domain, with remaining parts taken from reference TRBV5-6 and TRBJ2-7, reads DAGVTQSPTHLIKTRGQQVTLRCSPKSGHDTVSWYQQALGQGPQFIFQYYEEEERQRGNFPDRFSGHQFPNYSSELNVNALLLGDSALYLCASSLWRDREGYEQYFGPGTRLTVT.

This clonotype was seen only a few times. This chain links TRBV12-3 or TRBV12-4 with TRBJ2-7, with 10 positions matching TRBD1. Losses at the gene ends were 3 bases for V and 0 bases for J; bases not matched to a gene: 2. The CDR3 is 15 residues long. The CDR3 spells CASSLTGGSSYEQYF. The CDR3 nucleotides are TGTGCCAGCAGTTTGACAGGGGGCAGCTCCTACGAGCAGTACTTC.

This clonotype was picked up a small number of times. J is TRBJ2-1 and V is TRBV20-1; D might be TRBD2 (6 bases). The CDR3 extends over 16 amino acids. V was shortened by 0 bases and J by 6 bases, with 18 bases between the two germline ends. CDR1 and CDR2 from the germline V gene are DFQATT and SNEGSKA (reference sequence). DNA of the CDR3: TGCAGTGCTAGAGATTCTCTAACTCTAGCGTCCAATGAGCAGTTCTTC. Residues: CSARDSLTLASNEQFF.

The chain carries TRBV28 and TRBJ1-2, with 9 nucleotides matching TRBD1. V dropped 6 bases and J dropped 6; count of bases not matched to a gene: 20. The germline V gene has CDR1 MDHEN and CDR2 SYDVKM. This CDR3 is built from 18 residues. The CDR3 here is CASSPRKGQGILSDGYTF. The CDR3 coding sequence is TGTGCCAGCAGCCCCCGGAAGGGACAGGGAATTTTGTCTGATGGCTACACCTTC.

The table lists this clonotype with a few counts. V usage is TRBV7-8 and J usage is TRBJ1-6; the D gene is possibly TRBD1 (6 bases). Trimming stripped 5 bases from V and 7 bases from J, with 15 bases between. The CDR3 sequence is 15 residues long. Germline lookup yields CDR1 SGHVS and CDR2 FQNEAQ. Here the CDR3 DNA reads TGTGCCAGCAGCAAGAAGGGGGATCCAAATTCACCCCTCCACTTT. Translating it yields CASSKKGDPNSPLHF. The entire variable domain, with the rest obtained from reference TRBV7-8 and TRBJ1-6, is as follows: GAGVSQSPRYKVAKRGQDVALRCDPISGHVSLFWYQQALGQGPEFLTYFQNEAQLDKSGLPSDRFFAERPEGSVSTLKIQRTQQEDSAVYLCASSKKGDPNSPLHFGNGTRLTVT.

Here the CDR3 reads CASTPGGGAYNEQFF. DNA for the CDR3: TGTGCCAGCACCCCGGGGGGTGGGGCCTACAATGAGCAGTTCTTC. The V gene is TRBV6-2 or TRBV6-3, the J gene TRBJ2-1; 7 bases map to TRBD2. Germline CDR1 MNHEY, CDR2 SVGEGT. The CDR3 totals 15 residues. With 7 bases clipped from V and 2 bases from J, the junction kept 8 bases outside the gene matches.